These 25 T cell receptor beta chains share one sample of origin, sequenced in a study of T-cell reconstitution after alpha-beta-depleted transplantation in children. Preparation of the TCRbeta library used unique molecular identifiers. TCRdb passed the PCR reads through MiXCR, listing each CDR3 protein once. The sample records some 3,100 distinct CDR3 sequences, 20% to 25% being singletons. Source: PBMCs, mostly from graft donor cells, taken 60 days after TCRalphabeta/CD19-depleted stem cell transplant. These receptors were collected from a female patient under 18 who had a stem cell transplant for acute lymphoblastic leukemia, so the T cells may come from the graft donor.

This clonotype was counted many times. The chain joins TRBV5-1 to TRBJ2-2; D may be TRBD2 (5 bases). Trimming took off 5 bases at V and 4 bases at J, with 15 bases between the two ends. The CDR3 is 15 residues long. CDR1 is SGHRS and CDR2 is YFSETQ in the germline V gene. CDR3 residues: CASRRALGSTGELFF. The CDR3 DNA sequence: TGCGCCAGCAGGCGGGCCCTGGGGAGCACCGGGGAGCTGTTTTTT.

This clonotype was found many times. The genes are TRBV6-5 and TRBJ1-1; perhaps TRBD1 as D (5 bases). The CDR3 is 15 amino acids. The germline V gene has CDR1 MNHEY and CDR2 SVGAGI. The V end was cut by 0 bases, the J end by 4 bases, with 12 bases between. CDR3 coding DNA: TGTGCCAGCAGTTACTCGAAAGGGGTGGGCACTGAAGCTTTCTTT. Translation gives CASSYSKGVGTEAFF.

This clonotype is categorized as medium-sized. V gene TRBV3-1 combines with J gene TRBJ1-2; D call uncertain. V lost 1 base and J 0 bases, leaving 9 bases between the germline ends. The germline V gene encodes CDR1 LGHDT and CDR2 YNNKEL (reference sequence). This CDR3 is built from 15 residues. The CDR3 nucleotides read TGTGCCAGCAGCCAAGTTTTGGAAGCTAACTATGGCTACACCTTC. This sequence encodes CASSQVLEANYGYTF.

This clonotype was detected ten times or more. The chain employs TRBV7-9 and TRBJ2-5; D ambiguous. The CDR3 has 11 amino acids. The V and J ends lost 3 bases and 7 bases respectively, with 6 bases between them. Germline V gene data show CDR1 as SEHNR and CDR2 as FQNEAQ (reference sequence). CDR3 in DNA: TGTGCCAGCAGCTTGGGCAGGACCCAGTACTTC. This gives the protein CASSLGRTQYF.

This clonotype was counted at least ten times. The gene calls are TRBV5-1 and TRBJ2-5, with 7 bases identical to TRBD2. There are 11 residues in the CDR3. Germline-derived CDR1 and CDR2 are SGHRS and YFSETQ. The CDR3 sequence: CATGEGETQYF. CDR3 bases: TGCGCGACCGGGGAGGGAGAGACCCAGTACTTC.

The chain is built from TRBV12-3 or TRBV12-4 and TRBJ2-1; D uncertain. CDR3 length: 12 residues. The CDR3 region has the DNA TGTACCTTCAGTTTAGCCGGTTCTGAGCAGTTCTTC. Protein sequence: CTFSLAGSEQFF.

This clonotype was seen ten or more times. The rearrangement uses TRBV7-8 and TRBJ1-1; 7 bases map to TRBD1. CDR1 and CDR2 from the germline V gene are SGHVS and FQNEAQ. The V gene end was trimmed by 2 bases and the J gene end by 0 bases; junction bases not matched to a gene: 3. The CDR3 loop spans 15 amino acids. The CDR3 here is CASSLYGTVNTEAFF. The CDR3 DNA reads TGTGCCAGCAGCTTATACGGGACAGTGAACACTGAAGCTTTCTTT.

This clonotype was picked up many times. This chain uses TRBV29-1 with TRBJ1-1; TRBD1 might be the D (6 bases). Germline V lookup: CDR1 SQVTM, CDR2 ANQGSEA. V lost 6 bases and J 6 bases, leaving 20 bases between the germline ends. The CDR3 is 14 amino acids. CDR3: CSVSRDKVRPEAFF. CDR3 DNA: TGCAGCGTAAGCCGGGACAAAGTTCGTCCTGAAGCTTTCTTT.

This clonotype is categorized as medium-sized. The rearrangement joins TRBV6-1 to TRBJ1-2; tentatively, D is TRBD1 (5 bases). Per the germline V gene, CDR1 is MNHNS and CDR2 is SASEGT. CDR3 length equals 14 residues. V lost 5 bases, J lost 2 bases, and 12 bases lay in between. DNA for the CDR3: TGTGCCAGCAGTAAGGACTGGGGGAACTATGGCTACACCTTC. Protein sequence: CASSKDWGNYGYTF.

By proportion, this clonotype is medium-sized (0.01 to 0.1%). V usage is TRBV3-1 and J usage is TRBJ2-5; D unclear. Germline lookup yields CDR1 LGHDT and CDR2 YNNKEL (reference sequence). The V gene lost 0 bases and the J gene lost 0 bases, with 5 bases spanning the gap. The CDR3 sequence is 14 residues long. In nucleotides, the CDR3 is TGTGCCAGCAGCCAAGATCAATACCAAGAGACCCAGTACTTC. Translating it yields CASSQDQYQETQYF.

In this sample, this clonotype turned up many times. V gene TRBV10-3 combines with J gene TRBJ1-3; possibly TRBD1 for D (5 bases). Trimming pared 8 bases from V and 0 bases from J, leaving 11 bases between. In germline, CDR1 is ENHRY, CDR2 SYGVKD. This CDR3 has 14 amino acids. As DNA, the CDR3 is TGTGCCATCGGGACGAAGAGCTCTGGAAACACCATATATTTT. This codes for CAIGTKSSGNTIYF.

J is TRBJ1-2 and V is TRBV20-1, with a tentative D call TRBD1 (6 bases). The V gene's germline CDR1 is DFQATT and CDR2 SNEGSKA (reference sequence). Trimming removed 3 bases at V and 3 bases at J, with 8 bases between. The length of the CDR3 is 12 residues. The CDR3 is CSARNRDYGYTF. The CDR3 DNA reads TGCAGTGCTAGGAACAGGGACTATGGCTACACCTTC.

This clonotype was picked up many times. The CDR3: CATRGRGHISGNTIYF. CDR3 sequence (DNA): TGTGCCACCAGGGGCAGGGGTCATATCTCTGGAAACACCATATATTTT. This chain uses TRBV24-1 with TRBJ1-3; tentatively, D is TRBD1 (6 bases). Trimming took off 7 bases at V and 0 bases at J, with 15 bases between the two ends. The CDR3 consists of 16 residues. CDR1 KGHDR and CDR2 SFDVKD come from the germline V gene.

The chain uses TRBV5-1 and TRBJ2-7; D unclear. The germline CDR1 and CDR2 sequences are SGHRS and YFSETQ. V lost 8 bases and J lost 0, with 15 bases in between. The CDR3 length is 14 residues. CDR3 loop: CARGSRLLSYEQYF. The CDR3 DNA follows: TGCGCCAGGGGCTCCAGGCTGCTCTCCTACGAGCAGTACTTC.

This clonotype was seen many times. The V gene is TRBV6-4, the J gene TRBJ2-3; TRBD2 matches at 10 bases. The CDR3 is made up of 16 amino acids. CDR1 and CDR2 (germline): MRHNA, SNTAGT. V dropped 4 bases and J dropped 3; count of bases not matched to a gene: 7. The CDR3 loop is CASSARSGGGTDTQYF. The CDR3 DNA reads TGTGCCAGCAGTGCTCGAAGCGGGGGGGGTACAGATACGCAGTATTTT.

This clonotype was detected ten times or more. The limits of the CDR3 on the DNA are not certain, so only TCRdb's listed CDR3 is given. The chain combines TRBV1 with TRBJ2-1; no DNA check was done on the table's D call, TRBD1. TRBV1 is annotated as a pseudogene. The CDR3 contains 16 residues when both ends are counted. CDR3 sequence reads: CTSSQVGTGSYNEQFF.

This clonotype has a count of ten or more. The chain employs TRBV7-9 and TRBJ1-1; TRBD1 agrees at 7 bases. This CDR3 comprises 14 residues. V lost 6 bases, J lost 0 bases, and 4 bases stayed unmatched. The V gene's germline CDR1 is SEHNR and CDR2 FQNEAQ (reference sequence). The CDR3 DNA is TGTGCCAGCAGATATACAGGGGTGAACACTGAAGCTTTCTTT. Translation gives CASRYTGVNTEAFF.

This clonotype was found many times. The chain carries TRBV12-1 and TRBJ2-3; the DNA was not used to check the table's D call, TRBD2. TRBV12-1 is flagged as a pseudogene. This CDR3 comprises 20 residues. The CDR3: CASSFDGPGTSGHLTDTQYF. CDR3 in DNA: TGTGCCAGCAGCTTTGATGGGCCCGGGACTAGCGGACACCTCACAGATACGCAGTATTTT.

This clonotype was found many times. The rearrangement uses TRBV30 and TRBJ1-1; 7 bases line up with TRBD1. The germline gives CDR1 GTSNPN, CDR2 SVGIG (reference sequence). Losses at the gene ends were 8 bases for V and 5 bases for J; bases not matched to a gene: 11. The CDR3 covers 13 residues. The CDR3 loop reads CAGSRTGRTEAFF. CDR3 nucleotides: TGTGCCGGATCCCGGACAGGCCGGACTGAAGCTTTCTTT.

The table lists this clonotype with many counts. The V call is TRBV7-9, the J call TRBJ2-1; possibly TRBD1 for D (6 bases). The CDR3 runs to 15 residues. V was clipped by 3 bases and J by 2 bases, with 11 bases between them. The V gene's germline CDR1 is SEHNR and CDR2 FQNEAQ (reference sequence). CDR3 sequence: CASSFSQGAYNEQFF. CDR3 in DNA: TGTGCCAGCAGCTTCTCACAGGGAGCCTACAATGAGCAGTTCTTC.

This chain joins TRBV11-3 and TRBJ2-1, with D uncertain. Germline CDR1 reads SGHNT; CDR2 reads YENEEA. The CDR3 is made up of 13 amino acids. The V end lost 9 bases, the J end lost 0 bases, and 9 bases lay between the germline ends. CDR3 residues: CARLPSSYNEQFF. CDR3 bases: TGTGCCAGATTGCCTAGCTCCTACAATGAGCAGTTCTTC. Together with reference TRBV11-3 and TRBJ2-1, the CDR3 gives the full variable domain: EAGVVQSPRYKIIEKKQPVAFWCNPISGHNTLYWYLQNLGQGPELLIRYENEEAVDDSQLPKDRFSAERLKGVDSTLKIQPAELGDSAVYLCARLPSSYNEQFFGPGTRLTVL.

This sequence joins TRBV9 and TRBJ2-1; TRBD2 aligns across 8 bases. After removal of 2 bases from V and 2 bases from J, the junction contained 9 bases not matched to a gene. This CDR3 region has 17 residues. Germline V lookup: CDR1 SGDLS, CDR2 YYNGEE. The CDR3 sequence: CASSVREEIGPYNEQFF. The CDR3, as DNA: TGTGCCAGCAGCGTGCGGGAGGAGATCGGCCCCTACAATGAGCAGTTCTTC.

This clonotype has ten or more counts. This chain links TRBV7-9 with TRBJ2-7; TRBD2 matches 11 bases. This CDR3 comprises 15 residues. V lost 1 base to trimming and J lost 3 bases; unmatched junction nucleotides: 2. The germline V gene has CDR1 SEHNR and CDR2 FQNEAQ (reference sequence). The CDR3 DNA is TGTGCCAGCAGCTTAGGACTAGCGGGAAACTACGAGCAGTACTTC. Translation gives CASSLGLAGNYEQYF.

Relative to its sample, this clonotype is medium-sized (0.01 to 0.1%). The chain is built from TRBV28 and TRBJ2-1; 7 bases align to TRBD1. This CDR3 is 14 amino acids long. The germline gives CDR1 MDHEN, CDR2 SYDVKM. V shed 2 bases and J 6 bases; nucleotides not matched to a gene: 4. CDR3 amino acids: CASSLGYRGNEQFF. CDR3 DNA sequence: TGTGCCAGCAGTTTAGGGTACAGGGGCAATGAGCAGTTCTTC.

This clonotype was seen ten or more times. The chain has TRBV2 and TRBJ2-2; D gene unclear. Germline lookup yields CDR1 SNHLY and CDR2 FYNNEI. The CDR3 runs 13 residues. Trimming pared 7 bases from V and 8 bases from J, leaving 14 bases between. The CDR3 reads CASKKTGSGELFF. The CDR3 bases are TGTGCCAGCAAGAAGACCGGTTCGGGGGAGCTGTTTTTT.